The clone carrying this T cell receptor beta chain was picked up one time. As yet, its antigen is unknown. V gave up 0 bases and J gave up 6 bases, with 14 bases separating them. CDR1 and CDR2 from the germline V gene are MNHEY and SVGAGI. The CDR3 covers 16 residues. These data originate in a study of T cell clonotyping in hematopoietic cell transplantation. Clones were sequenced by immunoSEQ multiplex PCR, and TCRdb holds only the in-frame ones, with some missing. The sample lists more than 15,000 clones, over 50% occurring once. Study findings and constraints: Higher Inverse Simpson Index values in graft donor and pretransplant recipient predicted broader posttransplant TCR diversity.

The V gene is TRBV6-5, the J gene TRBJ2-2; D is possibly TRBD1 (6 bases). The clonotype originates from a male patient aged 50 or older who had an allogeneic stem cell transplant from an unrelated donor, so T cells may come from the graft donor. Some clones in this sample may be carry-over from other donors' samples. This sample comprised PBMCs, obtained 30 days after allogeneic stem cell transplant. The CDR3 here is CASSYSNLAGAGELFF. CDR3 sequence (DNA): TGTGCCAGCAGTTACTCGAATTTGGCAGGGGCCGGGGAGCTGTTTTTT.